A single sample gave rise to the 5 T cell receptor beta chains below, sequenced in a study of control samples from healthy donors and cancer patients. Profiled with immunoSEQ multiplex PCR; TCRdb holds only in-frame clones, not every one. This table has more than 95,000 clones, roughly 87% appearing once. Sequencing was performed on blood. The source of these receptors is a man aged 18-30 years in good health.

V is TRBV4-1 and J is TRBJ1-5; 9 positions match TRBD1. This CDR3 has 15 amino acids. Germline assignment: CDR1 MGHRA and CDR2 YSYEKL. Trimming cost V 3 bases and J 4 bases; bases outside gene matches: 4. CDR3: CASSQGTGTNQPQHF. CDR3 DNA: TGCGCCAGCAGCCAGGGGACAGGGACTAATCAGCCCCAGCATTTT.

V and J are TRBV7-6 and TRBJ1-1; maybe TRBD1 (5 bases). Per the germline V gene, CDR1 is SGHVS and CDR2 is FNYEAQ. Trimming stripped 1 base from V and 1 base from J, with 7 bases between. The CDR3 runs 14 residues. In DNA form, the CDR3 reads TGTGCCAGCAGCTTAGGTCAGGGGAACACTGAAGCTTTCTTT. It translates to CASSLGQGNTEAFF.

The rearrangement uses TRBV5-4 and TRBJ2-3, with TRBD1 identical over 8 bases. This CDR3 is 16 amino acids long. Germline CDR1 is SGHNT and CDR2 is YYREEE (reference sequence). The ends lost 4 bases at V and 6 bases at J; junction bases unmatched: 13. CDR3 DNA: TGTGCCAGCAGCCGCAATCGACAGGGGATAGGGGATACGCAGTATTTT. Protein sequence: CASSRNRQGIGDTQYF.

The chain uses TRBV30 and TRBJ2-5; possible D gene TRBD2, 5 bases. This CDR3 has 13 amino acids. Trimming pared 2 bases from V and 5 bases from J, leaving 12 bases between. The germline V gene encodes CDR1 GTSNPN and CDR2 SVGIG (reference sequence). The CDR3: CAWSRGHAETQYF. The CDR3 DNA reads TGTGCCTGGAGTCGAGGGCATGCGGAGACCCAGTACTTC.

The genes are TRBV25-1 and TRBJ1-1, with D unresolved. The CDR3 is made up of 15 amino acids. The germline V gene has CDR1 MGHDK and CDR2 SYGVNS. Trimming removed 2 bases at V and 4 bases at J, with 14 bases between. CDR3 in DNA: TGTGCCAGCAGTGAAGGTCGGCCTTGGACCACTGAAGCTTTCTTT. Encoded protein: CASSEGRPWTTEAFF. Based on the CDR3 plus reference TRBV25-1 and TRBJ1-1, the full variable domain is EADIYQTPRYLVIGTGKKITLECSQTMGHDKMYWYQQDPGMELHLIHYSYGVNSTEKGDLSSESTVSRIRTEHFPLTLESARPSHTSQYLCASSEGRPWTTEAFFGQGTRLTVV.